Listed below are T cell receptor beta chains from one sample, sequenced in a study of control samples from healthy donors and cancer patients. Measured with immunoSEQ multiplex PCR; TCRdb has only the in-frame clones, and not every one. The data contain 75,000 or so clones, approximately 90% of them singletons. The sample comprised PBMCs. The receptors were sampled from a man in his sixties with colorectal cancer. The CDR3 runs from the conserved cysteine through the conserved F or W. The order of the fields is D gene, J gene, clone size, V gene, CDR3 protein, CDR3 DNA. A D gene is named only where the DNA matches it firmly. Some rows mark clone size as missing; the rest say once, few, many or name a class of expanded clone.

>-|TRBJ1-2|few|TRBV5-6
CASSLAAAYGYTF
TGTGCCAGCAGCTTGGCGGCGGCCTATGGCTACACCTTC
>-|TRBJ2-7|-|TRBV19
CASSTSSLQGLGYSREQYF
TGTGCCAGTAGTACATCCTCGCTACAGGGTTTGGGGTATTCTCGCGAGCAGTACTTC
>TRBD1|TRBJ2-5|-|TRBV16
CASSQDRAETQYF
TGTGCCAGCAGCCAGGACAGGGCCGAGACCCAGTACTTC
>TRBD2|TRBJ2-1|-|TRBV2
CASSPGLAKQFF
TGTGCCAGCAGTCCGGGACTAGCGAAGCAGTTCTTC
>-|TRBJ1-1|-|TRBV7-6
CASSPTISTGQMNTEAFF
TGTGCCAGCAGCCCAACAATTTCCACGGGGCAGATGAACACTGAAGCTTTCTTT
>-|TRBJ2-4|once|TRBV19
CASSNPGVTKNIQYF
TGTGCCAGTAGTAATCCAGGGGTGACCAAAAACATTCAGTACTTC
>TRBD2|TRBJ2-3|-|TRBV12-3/TRBV12-4
CASSRLAFTQYF
TGTGCCAGCAGTCGACTAGCGTTTACGCAGTATTTT
>-|TRBJ2-7|-|TRBV7-2
CASSPQSREQYF
TGTGCCAGCAGCCCCCAGTCGCGCGAGCAGTACTTC
>TRBD1|TRBJ1-2|once|TRBV7-9
CASSLARRQGAEDGYGYTF
TGTGCCAGCAGCTTAGCGCGAAGACAGGGGGCGGAGGACGGCTATGGCTACACCTTC
>-|TRBJ2-1|-|TRBV6-7
CGRCGPYNEQFF
TGTGGCAGGTGTGGTCCCTACAATGAGCAGTTCTTC
>TRBD1|TRBJ2-4|-|TRBV4-1
CASSQVFAGTGFNIQYF
TGCGCCAGCAGCCAAGTCTTTGCCGGGACAGGATTTAACATTCAGTACTTC
>-|TRBJ2-5|-|TRBV3-1/TRBV3-2
CASSGREGGASETQYF
TGTGCCAGCAGCGGTAGGGAGGGGGGCGCATCGGAGACCCAGTACTTC
>TRBD2|TRBJ2-3|few|TRBV5-1
CASSSRLAGGRDTQYF
TGCGCCAGCAGCTCAAGACTAGCGGGGGGCAGGGATACGCAGTATTTT
>-|TRBJ1-2|-|TRBV5-6
CASSPYGQDHYGYTF
TGTGCCAGCAGCCCATACGGACAAGACCACTATGGCTACACCTTC
>TRBD2|TRBJ2-2|-|TRBV9
CASSLPTSGGADTGELFF
TGTGCCAGCAGCTTACCGACTAGCGGGGGGGCCGACACCGGGGAGCTGTTTTTT
>-|TRBJ1-1|-|TRBV6-5
CASSLNEGTEAFF
TGTGCCAGCAGTCTCAACGAGGGCACTGAAGCTTTCTTT
>-|TRBJ2-1|-|TRBV6-2/TRBV6-3
CASSPTVYNEQFF
TGTGCCAGCAGTCCGACAGTCTACAATGAGCAGTTCTTC
>-|TRBJ1-3|-|TRBV19
CASNEQVSGNTIYF
TGTGCCAGTAATGAGCAGGTCTCTGGAAACACCATATATTTT
>-|TRBJ2-7|medium-sized|TRBV5-5
CASSPSIGGASYEQYF
TGTGCCAGCAGCCCCTCGATAGGCGGGGCCTCCTACGAGCAGTACTTC
>-|TRBJ2-7|-|TRBV5-4
CASSYGGGSTYEQYF
TGTGCCAGCAGCTACGGAGGGGGGTCCACCTACGAGCAGTACTTC
>-|TRBJ2-1|once|TRBV10-3
CAISERDYNEQFF
TGTGCCATCAGTGAGCGGGACTACAATGAGCAGTTCTTC
>-|TRBJ2-7|-|TRBV7-2
CASSSTGTLYYEQYF
TGTGCCAGCAGCTCAACCGGGACTCTTTACTACGAGCAGTACTTC
>TRBD2|TRBJ2-3|-|TRBV4-1
CASSSLVVSGALSTDTQYF
TGCGCCAGCAGCTCCCTCGTAGTTAGCGGGGCCCTTAGCACAGATACGCAGTATTTT
>-|TRBJ2-1|-|TRBV11-2
CASSLEATGGNNEQFF
TGTGCCAGCAGCTTAGAAGCCACCGGTGGGAACAATGAGCAGTTCTTC
>-|TRBJ1-4|-|TRBV2
CASSDFTLATNEKLFF
TGTGCCAGCAGTGATTTCACGTTAGCAACTAATGAAAAACTGTTTTTT
>TRBD2|TRBJ2-2|-|TRBV11-2
CASSPPGGGGELFF
TGTGCCAGCAGCCCACCGGGGGGAGGCGGGGAGCTGTTTTTT
>-|TRBJ2-7|-|TRBV3-1/TRBV3-2
CASSQVGTSTEQYF
TGTGCCAGCAGCCAAGTGGGGACATCCACGGAGCAGTACTTC
>TRBD2|TRBJ2-5|-|TRBV5-1
CASSLGTSPKETQYF
TGCGCCAGCAGCTTGGGGACTAGCCCCAAAGAGACCCAGTACTTC
>-|TRBJ2-6|-|TRBV3-1/TRBV3-2
CATSSSGANVLTF
TGTGCCACCTCGTCCTCTGGGGCCAACGTCCTGACTTTC